These 26 T cell receptor beta chains originate from one sample sequenced in a study of cytomegalovirus exposure and HLA in healthy donors. It was with 60 Vbeta and 13 Jbeta primers that the PCR ran. Sequencing used immunoSEQ multiplex PCR; TCRdb keeps in-frame clones, though not all of them. Altogether approximately 110,000 clones are present, 15% to 19% being singletons, with the ten largest covering 1.9%. Sequenced: PBMCs. Receptors were obtained from a woman younger than 30 in good health and CMV-seronegative.

This sequence joins TRBV19 and TRBJ2-3; D is unclear. Trimming shortened V by 3 bases and J by 2 bases, and 9 bases separated the two germline ends. The CDR3 covers 14 residues. The V gene's germline CDR1 is LNHDA and CDR2 SQIVND (reference sequence). CDR3 nucleotides: TGTGCCAGTAGTATCGGCAGACACACAGATACGCAGTATTTT. Protein: CASSIGRHTDTQYF. The full variable domain, rest sourced from reference TRBV19 and TRBJ2-3, is DGGITQSPKYLFRKEGQNVTLSCEQNLNHDAMYWYRQDPGQGLRLIYYSQIVNDFQKGDIAEGYSVSREKKESFPLTVTSAQKNPTAFYLCASSIGRHTDTQYFGPGTRLTVL.

V is TRBV9 and J is TRBJ2-1; TRBD2 is a possible D gene (7 bases). The CDR3 consists of 14 residues. CDR1 is SGDLS and CDR2 is YYNGEE in the germline V gene. Trimming stripped 4 bases from V and 6 bases from J, with 14 bases between. The DNA for the CDR3 is TGTGCCAGCAGCACATGGGGAGGGGGCAATGAGCAGTTCTTC. As protein: CASSTWGGGNEQFF.

This clone was seen a few times. The chain is built from TRBV7-9 and TRBJ2-5; D not resolved. Deletions cut 2 bases from V and 2 bases from J, with 9 bases between. This CDR3 is built from 14 residues. Looked up from germline, CDR1 is SEHNR and CDR2 is FQNEAQ (reference sequence). This CDR3 is CASSLMAGQETQYF. The CDR3 DNA sequence: TGTGCCAGCAGCTTAATGGCTGGTCAAGAGACCCAGTACTTC.

The V call is TRBV5-1, the J call TRBJ2-7; 7 positions match TRBD1. V lost 1 base to trimming and J lost 6 bases; unmatched junction nucleotides: 10. The CDR3 runs to 15 residues. Looked up from germline, CDR1 is SGHRS and CDR2 is YFSETQ. The chain's CDR3 is CASSLWQGDSREQYF. The CDR3 DNA sequence: TGCGCCAGCAGCTTGTGGCAGGGGGATTCGCGCGAGCAGTACTTC. Based on the CDR3 plus reference TRBV5-1 and TRBJ2-7, the full variable domain is KAGVTQTPRYLIKTRGQQVTLSCSPISGHRSVSWYQQTPGQGLQFLFEYFSETQRNKGNFPGRFSGRQFSNSRSEMNVSTLELGDSALYLCASSLWQGDSREQYFGPGTRLTVT.

The chain employs TRBV11-3 and TRBJ1-1; the D is unclear. This CDR3 comprises 13 residues. Germline V CDR1 and CDR2: SGHNT, YENEEA. V lost 2 bases to trimming and J lost 4 bases, with 8 bases between them. The CDR3 DNA sequence: TGTGCCAGCAGCTTACGGGAGGGCACTGAAGCTTTCTTT. It specifies CASSLREGTEAFF.

The chain combines TRBV30 with TRBJ2-7; TRBD1 agrees at 9 bases. This CDR3 has 18 amino acids. The germline gives CDR1 GTSNPN, CDR2 SVGIG (reference sequence). V was clipped by 0 bases and J by 3 bases; unmatched bases: 15. The CDR3 DNA reads as TGTGCCTGGAGTGTAAGCCCGATTGGGACAGGGACTTACTACGAGCAGTACTTC. Translating gives CAWSVSPIGTGTYYEQYF.

This clone was observed a handful of times. The rearrangement uses TRBV4-2 and TRBJ2-7, with TRBD2 identical over 12 bases. Trimming took 4 bases from V and 7 from J; bases not matched to a gene: 14. CDR3 length: 17 residues. Germline assignment: CDR1 LGHNA and CDR2 YNFKEQ. CDR3 nucleotide sequence: TGTGCCAGCAGCCGCTTACAGGACGGCCTAGCGGGAGGGGAGCAGTACTTC. It encodes CASSRLQDGLAGGEQYF.

A few counts support this clone. This chain links TRBV6-6 with TRBJ2-3; 8 positions match TRBD1. There are 15 residues in the CDR3. The germline gives CDR1 MNHNY, CDR2 SVGAGI (reference sequence). Trimming removed 7 bases from V and 3 bases from J; junction bases left unmatched: 9. The CDR3 sequence is CASIHRGVSTDTQYF. The CDR3 DNA reads TGTGCCAGCATCCACAGGGGGGTAAGTACAGATACGCAGTATTTT.

The gene calls are TRBV7-8 and TRBJ2-7; D gene unclear. Trimming pared 2 bases from V and 2 bases from J, leaving 10 bases between. The CDR3 totals 14 residues. Germline V gene sequence: CDR1 SGHVS, CDR2 FQNEAQ. The CDR3: CASSLTGQTYEQYF. As DNA, the CDR3 is TGTGCCAGCAGCTTAACTGGTCAAACCTACGAGCAGTACTTC. The full variable domain, rest sourced from reference TRBV7-8 and TRBJ2-7, is GAGVSQSPRYKVAKRGQDVALRCDPISGHVSLFWYQQALGQGPEFLTYFQNEAQLDKSGLPSDRFFAERPEGSVSTLKIQRTQQEDSAVYLCASSLTGQTYEQYFGPGTRLTVT.

CDR3 loop: CASVSGGPGGGAQHF. CDR3 nucleotide sequence: TGTGCCAGCGTATCGGGAGGCCCCGGCGGGGGGGCCCAGCATTTT. This chain connects TRBV27 to TRBJ1-5; TRBD1 is a possible D gene (5 bases). Germline CDR1 MNHEY, CDR2 SMNVEV (reference sequence). The CDR3 is 15 amino acids. V was shortened by 8 bases and J by 11 bases, with 25 bases between the two germline ends.

The chain has TRBV4-2 and TRBJ2-1; 9 nucleotides align to TRBD1. The CDR3 consists of 16 residues. V gave up 2 bases and J gave up 3 bases; unmatched junction bases: 5. Germline CDR1 reads LGHNA; CDR2 reads YNFKEQ. CDR3 bases: TGTGCCAGCAGCCAATATGGGACAGGGATCTACAATGAGCAGTTCTTC. It translates to CASSQYGTGIYNEQFF.

V gene TRBV7-6 combines with J gene TRBJ1-6, with 7 nucleotides matching TRBD1. The CDR3 extends over 12 amino acids. CDR1 is SGHVS and CDR2 is FNYEAQ in the germline V gene. The V gene end was trimmed by 8 bases and the J gene end by 8 bases; junction bases not matched to a gene: 3. The CDR3 here is CASGGTDSPLHF. DNA of the CDR3: TGTGCCAGCGGCGGGACAGATTCACCCCTCCACTTT. Together with reference TRBV7-6 and TRBJ1-6, the CDR3 gives the full variable domain: GAGVSQSPRYKVTKRGQDVALRCDPISGHVSLYWYRQALGQGPEFLTYFNYEAQQDKSGLPNDRFSAERPEGSISTLTIQRTEQRDSAMYRCASGGTDSPLHFGNGTRLTVT.

This clone was seen only a few times. V gene TRBV4-2 combines with J gene TRBJ2-7; D is ambiguous. Trimming took off 1 base at V and 2 bases at J, with 9 bases between the two ends. Per the germline V gene, CDR1 is LGHNA and CDR2 is YNFKEQ. This CDR3 is 14 amino acids long. The CDR3 region has the DNA TGTGCCAGCAGCCAAGGACTCCTACCCTACGAGCAGTACTTC. Amino acids: CASSQGLLPYEQYF.

The genes are TRBV7-6 and TRBJ2-1; D gene uncertain. CDR3 length equals 16 residues. Per the germline V gene, CDR1 is SGHVS and CDR2 is FNYEAQ. The V and J ends lost 7 bases and 4 bases respectively, with 20 bases between them. The CDR3 reads CASTLRDDGVYNEQFF. The CDR3 DNA is TGTGCCAGCACCCTAAGAGACGACGGAGTGTACAATGAGCAGTTCTTC.

This clone has only a few counts. Compared with germline, one end of the junction differs, possibly owing to a read error. Here the CDR3 reads CASSLEWRARKDF. The CDR3 DNA follows: TGTGCCAGCAGCTTAGAATGGCGGGCTAGGAAGGACTTC. The chain has TRBV11-2 and TRBJ2-7; D perhaps matches TRBD2 (5 bases). Germline V gene data show CDR1 as SGHAT and CDR2 as FQNNGV. The CDR3 runs 13 residues. Together with reference TRBV11-2 and TRBJ2-7, the CDR3 gives the full variable domain: EAGVAQSPRYKIIEKRQSVAFWCNPISGHATLYWYQQILGQGPKLLIQFQNNGVVDDSQLPKDRFSAERLKGVDSTLKIQPAKLEDSAVYLCASSLEWRARKDFGPGTRLTVT.

V is TRBV2 and J is TRBJ2-1; D possibly corresponds to TRBD2 (5 bases). Germline CDR1 and CDR2: SNHLY and FYNNEI. The CDR3 totals 16 residues. Trimming took off 3 bases at V and 7 bases at J, with 19 bases between the two ends. The CDR3 bases are TGTGCCAGCAGTGATATCTGGACTCCCAGCGAGAATGAGCAGTTCTTC. As protein: CASSDIWTPSENEQFF.

V is TRBV29-1 and J is TRBJ1-1; D might be TRBD1 (6 bases). The V end lost 2 bases, the J end lost 2 bases, and 12 bases lay between the germline ends. This CDR3 is built from 14 residues. Germline lookup yields CDR1 SQVTM and CDR2 ANQGSEA. DNA for the CDR3: TGCAGCGTTGAAAGTGTCAGGGGTAACACTGAAGCTTTCTTT. This encodes CSVESVRGNTEAFF.

V and J are TRBV5-4 and TRBJ1-1; the match to TRBD1 covers 8 bases. The V and J ends lost 4 bases and 9 bases, in that order; junction bases with no gene match: 8. The CDR3 sequence is 13 residues long. CDR1 and CDR2 (germline): SGHNT, YYREEE (reference sequence). The CDR3 nucleotides read TGTGCCAGCAGCCTGGATGACAGGGGACAAGCTTTCTTT. Amino acids: CASSLDDRGQAFF.

This clone was seen only a few times. V is TRBV4-3 and J is TRBJ1-1, with D hard to call. This CDR3 has 13 amino acids. Germline lookup yields CDR1 LGHNA and CDR2 YSLEER. V was pared by 0 bases and J by 2 bases, with 4 bases between. CDR3 in amino acids: CASSQDSNTEAFF. CDR3 sequence (DNA): TGCGCCAGCAGCCAAGATTCAAACACTGAAGCTTTCTTT.

There are a few counts of this clone. The gene calls are TRBV7-6 and TRBJ1-3, with unresolved D. CDR3 length: 13 residues. Germline CDR1 reads SGHVS; CDR2 reads FNYEAQ. Between the trimmed V and J ends, which lost 5 bases and 9 bases, there was a span of 14 bases. The CDR3 sequence: CASSPFQAGTIYF. DNA for the CDR3: TGTGCCAGCAGCCCATTCCAAGCGGGCACCATATATTTT.

This clone came up a few times. This chain joins TRBV4-3 and TRBJ1-2, with D possibly TRBD1 on 6 matching bases. Germline V gene data show CDR1 as LGHNA and CDR2 as YSLEER. V was shortened by 1 base and J by 5 bases, with 17 bases between the two germline ends. This CDR3 has 16 residues. The CDR3 DNA is TGCGCCAGCAGCCAAGCCCTGGGGGCAGGGCCGTATGGCTACACCTTC. As protein: CASSQALGAGPYGYTF.

This clone has more than one count but fewer than ten. The chain uses TRBV6-4 and TRBJ2-3; 8 bases agree with TRBD2. The trim removed 6 bases at V and 2 bases at J, leaving 7 bases unmatched. Germline V gives CDR1 MRHNA, CDR2 SNTAGT. The CDR3 spans 15 residues. CDR3 region: CASSVTSGNTDTQYF. The CDR3 DNA is TGTGCCAGCAGCGTTACTAGCGGAAACACAGATACGCAGTATTTT.

The chain joins TRBV7-9 to TRBJ2-5; TRBD1 matches 12 bases. Trimming cost V 5 bases and J 5 bases; bases outside gene matches: 9. Germline lookup yields CDR1 SEHNR and CDR2 FQNEAQ (reference sequence). The CDR3 sequence is 16 residues long. The CDR3 region has the DNA TGTGCCAGCAGCCGAGGGGACAGGGGGCGCGGGGAGACCCAGTACTTC. Translating gives CASSRGDRGRGETQYF.

This clone was seen more than once but under ten times. The CDR3 is CASSQAAGTLATQYF. The DNA for the CDR3 is TGCGCCAGCAGCCAAGCTGCTGGGACTCTAGCTACGCAGTATTTT. J is TRBJ2-3 and V is TRBV4-3, with a possible D match to TRBD2 (6 bases). V was pared by 1 base and J by 8 bases, with 16 bases between. Germline V CDR1 and CDR2: LGHNA, YSLEER. The CDR3 consists of 15 residues.

The chain uses TRBV7-6 and TRBJ2-5; a possible D gene is TRBD2 (5 bases). Germline V gene sequence: CDR1 SGHVS, CDR2 FNYEAQ. V was trimmed by 1 base and J by 3 bases, leaving 15 bases between them. There are 16 residues in the CDR3. The CDR3 region has the DNA TGTGCCAGCAGCTTAGTAGAACGGGGATGGGAAGAGACCCAGTACTTC. Protein sequence: CASSLVERGWEETQYF.

The chain combines TRBV6-5 with TRBJ1-2; D perhaps matches TRBD1 (5 bases). Germline CDR1 is MNHEY and CDR2 is SVGAGI. The CDR3 length is 12 residues. V was cut by 10 bases and J by 0 bases, with 9 bases left in between. The CDR3 sequence is CATRQSNYGYTF. The CDR3 region has the DNA TGTGCCACCCGACAGTCTAACTATGGCTACACCTTC.